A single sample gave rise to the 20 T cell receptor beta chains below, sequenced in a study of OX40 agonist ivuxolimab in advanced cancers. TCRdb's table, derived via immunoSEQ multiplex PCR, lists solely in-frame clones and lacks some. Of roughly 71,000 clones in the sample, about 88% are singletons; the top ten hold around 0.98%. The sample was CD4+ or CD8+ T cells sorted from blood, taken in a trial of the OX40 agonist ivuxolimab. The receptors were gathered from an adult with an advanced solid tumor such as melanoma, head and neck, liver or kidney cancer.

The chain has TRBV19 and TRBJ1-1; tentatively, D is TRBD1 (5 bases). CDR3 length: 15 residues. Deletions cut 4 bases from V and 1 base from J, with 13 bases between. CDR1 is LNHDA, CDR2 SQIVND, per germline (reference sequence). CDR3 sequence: CASSTHDRQNTEAFF. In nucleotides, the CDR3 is TGTGCCAGTAGTACTCATGACAGACAGAACACTGAAGCTTTCTTT.

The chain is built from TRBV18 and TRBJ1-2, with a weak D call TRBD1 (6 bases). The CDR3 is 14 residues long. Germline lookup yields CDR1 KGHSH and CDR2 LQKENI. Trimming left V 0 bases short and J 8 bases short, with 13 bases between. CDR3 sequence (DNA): TGTGCCAGCTCACCACCGGACAGTAACTGGGGCTACACCTTC. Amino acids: CASSPPDSNWGYTF.

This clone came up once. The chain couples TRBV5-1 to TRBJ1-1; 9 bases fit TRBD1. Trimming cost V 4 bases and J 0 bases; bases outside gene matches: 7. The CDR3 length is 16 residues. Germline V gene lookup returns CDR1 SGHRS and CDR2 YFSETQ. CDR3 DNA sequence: TGCGCCAGCAGCCACGGGACAGGGAGGTTGAACACTGAAGCTTTCTTT. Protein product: CASSHGTGRLNTEAFF.

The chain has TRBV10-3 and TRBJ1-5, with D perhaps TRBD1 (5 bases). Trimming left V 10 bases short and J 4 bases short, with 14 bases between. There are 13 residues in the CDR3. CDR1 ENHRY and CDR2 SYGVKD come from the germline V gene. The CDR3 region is CASRDGQNQPQHF. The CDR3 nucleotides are TGTGCCAGCCGGGACGGACAAAATCAGCCCCAGCATTTT.

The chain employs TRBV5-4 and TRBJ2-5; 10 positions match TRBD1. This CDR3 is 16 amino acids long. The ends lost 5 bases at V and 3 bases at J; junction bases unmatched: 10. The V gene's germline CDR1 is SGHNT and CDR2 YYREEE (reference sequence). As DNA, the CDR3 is TGTGCCAGCAGTCTAGATCCGGGACAGGGGAAAGAGACCCAGTACTTC. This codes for CASSLDPGQGKETQYF.

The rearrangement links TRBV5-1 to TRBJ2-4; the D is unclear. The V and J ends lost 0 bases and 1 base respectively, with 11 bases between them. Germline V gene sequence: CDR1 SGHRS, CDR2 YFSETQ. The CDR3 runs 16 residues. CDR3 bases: TGCGCCAGCAGCTTGGATATTGGGGTGGCCAAAAACATTCAGTACTTC. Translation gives CASSLDIGVAKNIQYF.

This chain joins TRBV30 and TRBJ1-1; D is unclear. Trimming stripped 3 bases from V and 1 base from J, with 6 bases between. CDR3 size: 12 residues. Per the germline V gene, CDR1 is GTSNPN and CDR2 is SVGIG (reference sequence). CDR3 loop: CAWRAWNTEAFF. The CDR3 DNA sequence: TGTGCCTGGAGGGCCTGGAACACTGAAGCTTTCTTT. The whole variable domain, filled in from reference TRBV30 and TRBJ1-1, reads SQTIHQWPATLVQPVGSPLSLECTVEGTSNPNLYWYRQAAGRGLQLLFYSVGIGQISSEVPQNLSASRPQDRQFILSSKKLLLSDSGFYLCAWRAWNTEAFFGQGTRLTVV.

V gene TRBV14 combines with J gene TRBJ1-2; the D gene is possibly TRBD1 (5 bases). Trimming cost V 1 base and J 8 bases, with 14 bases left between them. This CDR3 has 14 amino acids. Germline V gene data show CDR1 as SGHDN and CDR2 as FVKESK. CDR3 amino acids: CASSQGRGRDGYTF. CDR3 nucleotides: TGTGCCAGCAGCCAAGGCCGGGGCAGGGACGGCTACACCTTC.

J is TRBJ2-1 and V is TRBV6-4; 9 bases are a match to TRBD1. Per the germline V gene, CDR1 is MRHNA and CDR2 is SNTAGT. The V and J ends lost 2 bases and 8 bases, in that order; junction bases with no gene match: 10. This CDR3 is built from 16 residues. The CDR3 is CASSDIYRDRADEQFF. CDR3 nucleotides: TGTGCCAGCAGTGACATATACCGGGACAGGGCCGATGAGCAGTTCTTC.

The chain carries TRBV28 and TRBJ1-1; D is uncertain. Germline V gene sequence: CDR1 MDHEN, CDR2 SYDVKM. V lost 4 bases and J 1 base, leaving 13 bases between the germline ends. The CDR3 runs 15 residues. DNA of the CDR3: TGTGCCAGCAGTTCACCGGCTGGTGCGAACACTGAAGCTTTCTTT. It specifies CASSSPAGANTEAFF.

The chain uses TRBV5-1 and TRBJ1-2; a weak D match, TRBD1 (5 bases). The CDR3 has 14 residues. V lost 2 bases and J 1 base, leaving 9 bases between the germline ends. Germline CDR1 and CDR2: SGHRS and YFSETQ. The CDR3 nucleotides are TGCGCCAGCAGCTTACCGGGACTTAACTATGGCTACACCTTC. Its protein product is CASSLPGLNYGYTF.

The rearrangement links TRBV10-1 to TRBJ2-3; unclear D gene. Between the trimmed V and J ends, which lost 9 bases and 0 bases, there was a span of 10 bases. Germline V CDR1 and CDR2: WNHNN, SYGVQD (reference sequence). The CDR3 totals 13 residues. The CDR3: CASSKSSTDTQYF. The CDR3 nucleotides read TGCGCCAGTAGCAAATCTAGCACAGATACGCAGTATTTT.

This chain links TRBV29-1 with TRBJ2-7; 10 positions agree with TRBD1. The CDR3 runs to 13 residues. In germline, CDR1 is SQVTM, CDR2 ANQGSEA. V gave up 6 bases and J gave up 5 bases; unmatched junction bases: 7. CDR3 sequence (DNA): TGCAGCGTCCAGGGACAGGGGATCGACGAGCAGTACTTC. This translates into CSVQGQGIDEQYF.

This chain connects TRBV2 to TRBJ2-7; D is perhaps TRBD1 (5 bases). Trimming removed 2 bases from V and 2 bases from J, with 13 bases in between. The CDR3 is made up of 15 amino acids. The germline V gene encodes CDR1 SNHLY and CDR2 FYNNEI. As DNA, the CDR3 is TGTGCCAGCAGTGAATGGGGCAGGGCCGCCTACGAGCAGTACTTC. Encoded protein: CASSEWGRAAYEQYF.

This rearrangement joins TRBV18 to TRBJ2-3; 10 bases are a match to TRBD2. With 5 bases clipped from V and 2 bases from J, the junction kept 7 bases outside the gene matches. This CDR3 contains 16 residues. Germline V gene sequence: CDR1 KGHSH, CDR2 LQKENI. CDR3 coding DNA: TGTGCCAGCTCATCCCGTAGCGGGGGGAACACAGATACGCAGTATTTT. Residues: CASSSRSGGNTDTQYF.

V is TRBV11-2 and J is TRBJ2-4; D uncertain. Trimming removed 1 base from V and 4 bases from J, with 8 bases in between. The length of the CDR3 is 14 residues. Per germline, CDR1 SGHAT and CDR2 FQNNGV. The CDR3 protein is CASSLGRGKNIQYF. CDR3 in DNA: TGTGCCAGCAGCTTAGGTCGAGGAAAAAACATTCAGTACTTC.

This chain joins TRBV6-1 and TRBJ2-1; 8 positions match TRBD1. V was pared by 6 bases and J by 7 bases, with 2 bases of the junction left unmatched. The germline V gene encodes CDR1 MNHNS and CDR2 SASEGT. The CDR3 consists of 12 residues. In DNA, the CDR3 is TGTGCCAGCAGGCGACAGGGGAATGAGCAGTTCTTC. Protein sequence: CASRRQGNEQFF.

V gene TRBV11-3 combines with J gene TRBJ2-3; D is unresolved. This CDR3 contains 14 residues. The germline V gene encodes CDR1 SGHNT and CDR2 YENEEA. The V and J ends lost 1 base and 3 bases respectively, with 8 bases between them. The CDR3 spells CASSLAAVTDTQYF. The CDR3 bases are TGTGCCAGCAGCTTAGCGGCGGTGACAGATACGCAGTATTTT.

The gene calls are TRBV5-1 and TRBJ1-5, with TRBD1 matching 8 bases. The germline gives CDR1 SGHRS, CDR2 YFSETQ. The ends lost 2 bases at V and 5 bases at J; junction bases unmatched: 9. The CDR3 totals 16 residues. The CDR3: CASSLRPGQGDQPQHF. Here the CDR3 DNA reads TGCGCCAGCAGCTTACGCCCCGGACAGGGCGATCAGCCCCAGCATTTT.

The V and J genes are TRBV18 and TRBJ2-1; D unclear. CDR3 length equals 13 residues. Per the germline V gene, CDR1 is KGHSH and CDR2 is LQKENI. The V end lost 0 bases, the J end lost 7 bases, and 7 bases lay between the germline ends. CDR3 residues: CASSPPGPNEQFF. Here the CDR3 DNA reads TGTGCCAGCTCACCACCCGGACCTAATGAGCAGTTCTTC.